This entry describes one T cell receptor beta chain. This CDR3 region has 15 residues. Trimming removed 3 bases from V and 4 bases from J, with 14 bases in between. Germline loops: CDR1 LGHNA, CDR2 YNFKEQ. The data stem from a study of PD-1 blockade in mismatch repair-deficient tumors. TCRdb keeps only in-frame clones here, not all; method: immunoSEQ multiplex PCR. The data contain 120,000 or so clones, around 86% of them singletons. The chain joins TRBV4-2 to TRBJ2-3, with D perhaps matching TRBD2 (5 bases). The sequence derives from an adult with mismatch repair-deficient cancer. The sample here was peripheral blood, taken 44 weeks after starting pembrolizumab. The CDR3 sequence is CASSHGSGGSDTQYF. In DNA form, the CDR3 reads TGTGCCAGCAGCCATGGCAGCGGAGGTTCAGATACGCAGTATTTT.